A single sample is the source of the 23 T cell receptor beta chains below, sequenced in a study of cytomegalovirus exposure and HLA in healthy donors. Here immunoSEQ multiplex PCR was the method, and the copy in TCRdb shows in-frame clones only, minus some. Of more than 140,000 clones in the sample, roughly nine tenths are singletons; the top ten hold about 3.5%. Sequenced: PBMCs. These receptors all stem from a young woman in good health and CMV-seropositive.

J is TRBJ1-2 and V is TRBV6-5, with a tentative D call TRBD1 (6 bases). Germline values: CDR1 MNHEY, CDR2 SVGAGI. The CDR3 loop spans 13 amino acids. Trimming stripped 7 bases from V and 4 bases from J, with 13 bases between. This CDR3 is CASTMTGFYGYTF. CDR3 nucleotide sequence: TGTGCCAGCACCATGACAGGCTTCTATGGCTACACCTTC.

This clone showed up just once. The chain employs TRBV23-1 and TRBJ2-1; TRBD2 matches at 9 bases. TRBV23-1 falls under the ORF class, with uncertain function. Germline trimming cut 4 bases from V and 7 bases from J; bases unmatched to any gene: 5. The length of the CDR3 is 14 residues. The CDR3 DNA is TGCGCCAGCAGTCTGGCGGGAGGGCCGAATGAGCAGTTCTTC. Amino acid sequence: CASSLAGGPNEQFF.

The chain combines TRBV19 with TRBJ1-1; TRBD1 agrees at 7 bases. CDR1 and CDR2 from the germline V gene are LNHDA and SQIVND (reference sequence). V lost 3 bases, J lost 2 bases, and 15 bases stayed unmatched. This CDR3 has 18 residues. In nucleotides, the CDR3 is TGTGCCAGTAGTATCAGTCAGTATCCGGAGGGGGCTAACACTGAAGCTTTCTTT. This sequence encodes CASSISQYPEGANTEAFF.

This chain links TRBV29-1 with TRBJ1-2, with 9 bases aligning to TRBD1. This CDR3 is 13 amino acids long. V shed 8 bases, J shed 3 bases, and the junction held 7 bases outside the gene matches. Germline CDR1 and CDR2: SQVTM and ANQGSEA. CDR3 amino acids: CSFTGGADYGYTF. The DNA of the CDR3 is TGCAGCTTTACAGGGGGCGCGGACTATGGCTACACCTTC.

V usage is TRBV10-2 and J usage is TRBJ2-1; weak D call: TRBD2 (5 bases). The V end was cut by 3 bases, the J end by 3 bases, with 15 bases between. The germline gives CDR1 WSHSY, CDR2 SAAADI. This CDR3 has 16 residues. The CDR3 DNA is TGCGCCAGCAGTGATCTCCGACTAAGAGACTACAATGAGCAGTTCTTC. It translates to CASSDLRLRDYNEQFF.

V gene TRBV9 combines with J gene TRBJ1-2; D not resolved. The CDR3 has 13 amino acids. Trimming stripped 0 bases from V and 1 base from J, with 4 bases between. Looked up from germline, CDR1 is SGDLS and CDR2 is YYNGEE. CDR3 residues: CASSVVVNYGYTF. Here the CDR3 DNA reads TGTGCCAGCAGCGTAGTAGTTAACTATGGCTACACCTTC. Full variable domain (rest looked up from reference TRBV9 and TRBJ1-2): DSGVTQTPKHLITATGQRVTLRCSPRSGDLSVYWYQQSLDQGLQFLIQYYNGEERAKGNILERFSAQQFPDLHSELNLSSLELGDSALYFCASSVVVNYGYTFGSGTRLTVV.

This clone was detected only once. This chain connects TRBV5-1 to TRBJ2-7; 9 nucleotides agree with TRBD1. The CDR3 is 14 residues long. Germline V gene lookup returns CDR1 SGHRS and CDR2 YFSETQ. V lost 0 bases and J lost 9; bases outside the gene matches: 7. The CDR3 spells CASSLARTGAGQYF. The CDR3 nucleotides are TGCGCCAGCAGCTTGGCACGGACAGGGGCAGGGCAGTACTTC. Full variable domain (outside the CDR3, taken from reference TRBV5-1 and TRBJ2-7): KAGVTQTPRYLIKTRGQQVTLSCSPISGHRSVSWYQQTPGQGLQFLFEYFSETQRNKGNFPGRFSGRQFSNSRSEMNVSTLELGDSALYLCASSLARTGAGQYFGPGTRLTVT.

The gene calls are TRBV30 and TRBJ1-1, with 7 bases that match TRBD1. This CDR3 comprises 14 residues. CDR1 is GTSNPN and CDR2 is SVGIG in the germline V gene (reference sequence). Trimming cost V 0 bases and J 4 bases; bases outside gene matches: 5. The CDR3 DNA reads TGTGCCTGGAGTGTTTATGCAGGGGGCACTGAAGCTTTCTTT. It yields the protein CAWSVYAGGTEAFF.

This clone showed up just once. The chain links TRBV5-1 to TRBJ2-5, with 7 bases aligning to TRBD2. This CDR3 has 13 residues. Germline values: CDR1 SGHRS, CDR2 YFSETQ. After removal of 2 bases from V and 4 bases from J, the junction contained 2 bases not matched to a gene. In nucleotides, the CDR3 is TGCGCCAGCAGCTTTGCTAGCGGAGAGACCCAGTACTTC. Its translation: CASSFASGETQYF.

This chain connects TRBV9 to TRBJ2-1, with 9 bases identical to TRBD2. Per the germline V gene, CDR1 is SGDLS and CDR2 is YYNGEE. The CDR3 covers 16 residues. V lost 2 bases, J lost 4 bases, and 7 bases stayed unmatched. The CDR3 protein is CASSVDSSGTYNEQFF. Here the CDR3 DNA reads TGTGCCAGCAGCGTGGATTCTAGCGGGACTTACAATGAGCAGTTCTTC.

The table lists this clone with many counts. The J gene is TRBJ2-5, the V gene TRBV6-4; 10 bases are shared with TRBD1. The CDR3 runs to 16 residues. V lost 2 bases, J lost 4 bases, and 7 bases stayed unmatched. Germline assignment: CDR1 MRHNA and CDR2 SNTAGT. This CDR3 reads CASSDTPGQGRETQYF. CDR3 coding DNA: TGTGCCAGCAGTGACACCCCGGGACAGGGGAGAGAGACCCAGTACTTC.

Written as DNA, the CDR3 is TGTGCCAGCAGCGCTGGACTAGTCAACACCGGGGAGCTGTTTTTT. Translation gives CASSAGLVNTGELFF. The J gene is TRBJ2-2, the V gene TRBV9; 7 bases match TRBD2. CDR1 is SGDLS, CDR2 YYNGEE, per germline. The ends lost 3 bases at V and 2 bases at J; junction bases unmatched: 4. CDR3 size: 15 residues. Filled out from reference TRBV9 and TRBJ2-2, the complete variable domain reads DSGVTQTPKHLITATGQRVTLRCSPRSGDLSVYWYQQSLDQGLQFLIQYYNGEERAKGNILERFSAQQFPDLHSELNLSSLELGDSALYFCASSAGLVNTGELFFGEGSRLTVL.

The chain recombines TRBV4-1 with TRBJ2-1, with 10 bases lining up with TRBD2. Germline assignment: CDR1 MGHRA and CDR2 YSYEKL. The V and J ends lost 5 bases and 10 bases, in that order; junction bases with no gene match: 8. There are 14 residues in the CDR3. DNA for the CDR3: TGCGCCAGCAGCTTGCGCAGCGGGAGGGAGGAGCAGTTCTTC. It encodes CASSLRSGREEQFF.

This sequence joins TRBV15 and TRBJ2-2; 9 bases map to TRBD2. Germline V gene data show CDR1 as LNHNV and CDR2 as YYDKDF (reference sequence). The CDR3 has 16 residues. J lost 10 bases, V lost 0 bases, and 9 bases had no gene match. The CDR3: CATSRDLPSGALELFF. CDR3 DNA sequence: TGTGCCACCAGCAGAGATCTCCCTAGCGGGGCGTTGGAGCTGTTTTTT.

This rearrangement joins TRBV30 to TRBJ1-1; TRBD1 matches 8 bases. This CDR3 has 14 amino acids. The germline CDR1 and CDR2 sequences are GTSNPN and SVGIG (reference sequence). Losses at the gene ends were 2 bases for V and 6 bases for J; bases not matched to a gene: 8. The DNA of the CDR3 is TGTGCCTGGAGTAGAGATTCAGGGGGCGCTGAAGCTTTCTTT. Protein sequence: CAWSRDSGGAEAFF.

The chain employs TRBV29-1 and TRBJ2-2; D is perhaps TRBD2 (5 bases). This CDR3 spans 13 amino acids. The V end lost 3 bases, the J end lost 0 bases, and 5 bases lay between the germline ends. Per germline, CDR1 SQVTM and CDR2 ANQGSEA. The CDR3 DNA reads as TGCAGCGTTGACGGGACGAACACCGGGGAGCTGTTTTTT. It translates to CSVDGTNTGELFF.

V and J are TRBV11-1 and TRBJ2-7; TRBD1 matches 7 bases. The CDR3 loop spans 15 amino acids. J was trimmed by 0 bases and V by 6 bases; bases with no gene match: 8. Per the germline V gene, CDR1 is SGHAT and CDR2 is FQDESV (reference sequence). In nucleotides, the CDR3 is TGTGCCAGCAGTATAATGGGACAGAGCTCCTACGAGCAGTACTTC. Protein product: CASSIMGQSSYEQYF.

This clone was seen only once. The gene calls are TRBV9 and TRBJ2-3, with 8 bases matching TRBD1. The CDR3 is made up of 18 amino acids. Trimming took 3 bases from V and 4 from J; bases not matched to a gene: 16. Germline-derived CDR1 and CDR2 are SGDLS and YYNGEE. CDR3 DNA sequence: TGTGCCAGCAGCGCATACATAAAGACAGGGGTGGGAGCAGATACGCAGTATTTT. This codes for CASSAYIKTGVGADTQYF.

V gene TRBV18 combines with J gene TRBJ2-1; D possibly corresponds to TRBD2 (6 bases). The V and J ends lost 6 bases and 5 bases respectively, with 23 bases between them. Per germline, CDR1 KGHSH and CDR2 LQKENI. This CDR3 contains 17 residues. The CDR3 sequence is CASSSGTSTSWNNEQFF. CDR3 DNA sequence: TGTGCCAGCTCTTCAGGCACTAGCACCAGTTGGAACAATGAGCAGTTCTTC.

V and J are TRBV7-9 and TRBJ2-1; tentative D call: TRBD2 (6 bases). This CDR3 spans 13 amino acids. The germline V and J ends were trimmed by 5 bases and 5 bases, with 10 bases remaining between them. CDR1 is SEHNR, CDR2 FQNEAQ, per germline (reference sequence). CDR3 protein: CASSKDYHNEQFF. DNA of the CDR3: TGTGCCAGCAGCAAGGACTACCACAATGAGCAGTTCTTC.

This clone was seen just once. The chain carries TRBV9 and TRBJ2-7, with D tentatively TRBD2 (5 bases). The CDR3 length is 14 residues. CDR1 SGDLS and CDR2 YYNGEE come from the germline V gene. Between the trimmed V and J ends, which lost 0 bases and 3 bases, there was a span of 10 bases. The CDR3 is CASSVEDGNYEQYF. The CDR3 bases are TGTGCCAGCAGCGTAGAAGACGGGAACTACGAGCAGTACTTC. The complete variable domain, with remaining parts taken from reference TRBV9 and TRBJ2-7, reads DSGVTQTPKHLITATGQRVTLRCSPRSGDLSVYWYQQSLDQGLQFLIQYYNGEERAKGNILERFSAQQFPDLHSELNLSSLELGDSALYFCASSVEDGNYEQYFGPGTRLTVT.

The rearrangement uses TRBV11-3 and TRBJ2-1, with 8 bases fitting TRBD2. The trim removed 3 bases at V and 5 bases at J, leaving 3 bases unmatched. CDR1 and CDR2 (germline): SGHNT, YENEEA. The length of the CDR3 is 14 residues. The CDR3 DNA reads TGTGCCAGCAGCTTGAGCGGGAGCCACAATGAGCAGTTCTTC. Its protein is CASSLSGSHNEQFF. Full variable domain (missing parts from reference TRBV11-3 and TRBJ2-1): EAGVVQSPRYKIIEKKQPVAFWCNPISGHNTLYWYLQNLGQGPELLIRYENEEAVDDSQLPKDRFSAERLKGVDSTLKIQPAELGDSAVYLCASSLSGSHNEQFFGPGTRLTVL.

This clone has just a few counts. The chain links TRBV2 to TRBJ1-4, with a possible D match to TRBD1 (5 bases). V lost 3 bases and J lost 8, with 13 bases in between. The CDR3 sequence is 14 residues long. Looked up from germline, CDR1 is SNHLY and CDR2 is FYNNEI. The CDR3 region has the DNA TGTGCCAGCAGTGACTCCAGGGAGGGAGAAAAACTGTTTTTT. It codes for CASSDSREGEKLFF.